Listed here are 13 T cell receptor beta chains from one sample, sequenced in a study of T cell repertoires in aging, cancer and after chemotherapy. Amplification of TCR beta used genomic DNA extracted from peripheral blood. Multiplex touch-down PCR with TRB-A/B primers amplified rearranged V-D-J TRB sequences. TCRdb passed the multiplex PCR reads through MiXCR, listing each CDR3 protein once. The sample includes thousands of distinct CDR3 sequences, more than 35% seen only once; the top ten take roughly 5%. Sequenced: blood. The receptor set was obtained from a human donor in good health.

The chain recombines TRBV13 with TRBJ2-7, with 11 bases identical to TRBD2. CDR1 is PRHDT, CDR2 FYEKMQ, per germline (reference sequence). V trimming: 5 bases; J trimming: 4 bases; junction bases outside the gene matches: 4. This CDR3 is built from 14 residues. The CDR3 bases are TGTGCCAGCAGCCTGACTAGCGGGGTATACGAGCAGTACTTC. Protein sequence: CASSLTSGVYEQYF.

In the case of this clonotype: A much larger clone lies one base from this, so it may be a read error. The chain has TRBV19 and TRBJ2-2; 9 nucleotides match TRBD2. Germline V gives CDR1 LNHDA, CDR2 SQIVND (reference sequence). There are 20 residues in the CDR3. Trimming cost V 5 bases and J 4 bases; bases outside gene matches: 20. This CDR3 is CASSPIRSGLAKSSTGELFF. CDR3 in DNA: TGTGCCAGTAGTCCCATTAGGAGTGGACTAGCGAAGAGTAGCACCGGGGAGCTGTTTTTT.

This clonotype has a handful of counts. The chain combines TRBV18 with TRBJ2-5, with TRBD2 matching 11 bases. Trimming removed 3 bases from V and 4 bases from J; junction bases left unmatched: 4. Germline V CDR1 and CDR2: KGHSH, LQKENI. This CDR3 is built from 15 residues. The CDR3 DNA reads TGTGCCAGCTCACCTAGACTAGCGGGGACAGAGACCCAGTACTTC. Its translation: CASSPRLAGTETQYF. The variable domain in full, with the rest retrieved from reference TRBV18 and TRBJ2-5, is NAGVMQNPRHLVRRRGQEARLRCSPMKGHSHVYWYRQLPEEGLKFMVYLQKENIIDESGMPKERFSAEFPKEGPSILRIQQVVRGDSAAYFCASSPRLAGTETQYFGPGTRLLVL.

This clonotype rates as medium-sized. The genes are TRBV6-5 and TRBJ2-7, with D perhaps matching TRBD2 (6 bases). The V gene's germline CDR1 is MNHEY and CDR2 SVGAGI. This CDR3 has 15 residues. V was trimmed by 2 bases and J by 0 bases, leaving 11 bases between them. CDR3 nucleotide sequence: TGTGCCAGCAGTTACGCGGAGGGAGGCTCCTACGAGCAGTACTTC. This encodes CASSYAEGGSYEQYF.

The rearrangement joins TRBV29-1 to TRBJ2-3; TRBD1 agrees at 7 bases. This CDR3 is built from 12 residues. V shed 7 bases, J shed 4 bases, and the junction held 5 bases outside the gene matches. CDR1 and CDR2 (germline): SQVTM, ANQGSEA. Here the CDR3 reads CSGTGVADTQYF. In DNA form, the CDR3 reads TGCAGCGGAACAGGGGTGGCAGATACGCAGTATTTT.

The CDR3 bases are TGTGCCAGTAGTACCTCTGCAGGGAATCAGCCCCAGCATTTT. Translating gives CASSTSAGNQPQHF. This chain links TRBV19 with TRBJ1-5; possible D gene TRBD1, 5 bases. V dropped 4 bases and J dropped 4 bases, with 11 bases sitting between them. Germline loops: CDR1 LNHDA, CDR2 SQIVND (reference sequence). This CDR3 contains 14 residues.

For this clonotype: A much larger clone lies one base from this, so it may be a read error. The CDR3: CATSMTSGGAYNEQFF. CDR3 nucleotides: TGTGCCACTAGTATGACTAGCGGGGGGGCTTACAATGAGCAGTTCTTC. This chain uses TRBV19 with TRBJ2-1; TRBD2 matches at 14 bases. The length of the CDR3 is 16 residues. Germline V gene lookup returns CDR1 LNHDA and CDR2 SQIVND (reference sequence).

This clonotype was seen just once. The chain joins TRBV27 to TRBJ2-5; D is perhaps TRBD1 or TRBD2 (5 bases each). Germline CDR1 is MNHEY and CDR2 is SMNVEV (reference sequence). The CDR3 covers 14 residues. Trimming took 4 bases from V and 11 from J, leaving 20 bases between them. The CDR3 here is CASSSEPPGPFQYF. For the CDR3, the DNA is TGTGCCAGCAGTTCTGAACCCCCGGGACCCTTTCAGTACTTC.

A word on this clonotype: Possible read error: a much larger clone is one base away. The chain links TRBV30 to TRBJ2-3; D ambiguous. V dropped 7 bases and J dropped 0 bases, with 17 bases sitting between them. This CDR3 is built from 15 residues. Germline V lookup: CDR1 GTSNPN, CDR2 SVGIG (reference sequence). In DNA, the CDR3 is TGTGCCTACATAAGTAGAGCAAAAAGCACAGATACGCAGTATTTT. Protein sequence: CAYISRAKSTDTQYF. Full variable domain (remainder filled in from reference TRBV30 and TRBJ2-3): SQTIHQWPATLVQPVGSPLSLECTVEGTSNPNLYWYRQAAGRGLQLLFYSVGIGQISSEVPQNLSASRPQDRQFILSSKKLLLSDSGFYLCAYISRAKSTDTQYFGPGTRLTVL.

The J gene is TRBJ1-1, the V gene TRBV5-6; D unclear. The CDR3 loop spans 13 amino acids. Germline loops: CDR1 SGHDT, CDR2 YYEEEE. V lost 4 bases, J lost 11 bases, and 18 bases lay in between. CDR3 in DNA: TGTGCCAGCAGCCCTCAGGACGGGATGGGGGCTTTCTTT. Protein product: CASSPQDGMGAFF.

V usage is TRBV11-1 and J usage is TRBJ2-7, with 10 nucleotides matching TRBD2. This CDR3 spans 15 amino acids. V gave up 4 bases and J gave up 7 bases; unmatched junction bases: 10. Germline-derived CDR1 and CDR2 are SGHAT and FQDESV (reference sequence). The CDR3: CASSYYSGGPGEQYF. The CDR3 region has the DNA TGTGCCAGCAGCTACTATAGCGGGGGGCCAGGAGAGCAGTACTTC.

This clonotype was observed a handful of times. The genes are TRBV6-2 or TRBV6-3 and TRBJ2-1; TRBD2 is a possible D gene (6 bases). The CDR3 sequence is 19 residues long. Trimming pared 0 bases from V and 1 base from J, leaving 19 bases between. The V gene's germline CDR1 is MNHEY and CDR2 SVGEGT. In DNA form, the CDR3 reads TGTGCCAGCAGTTACTCGATGAGTGGGCTAGCGTGGTCCTACAATGAGCAGTTCTTC. Its protein product is CASSYSMSGLAWSYNEQFF.

This clonotype was counted a single time. The chain links TRBV5-7 to TRBJ1-1, with D unclear. TRBV5-7 carries the ORF label, with uncertain function. V was pared by 3 bases and J by 7 bases, with 10 bases between. The CDR3 loop spans 12 amino acids. CDR3 in amino acids: CASSSPYSEAFF. CDR3 bases: TGTGCCAGCAGCTCACCTTACAGTGAAGCTTTCTTT.